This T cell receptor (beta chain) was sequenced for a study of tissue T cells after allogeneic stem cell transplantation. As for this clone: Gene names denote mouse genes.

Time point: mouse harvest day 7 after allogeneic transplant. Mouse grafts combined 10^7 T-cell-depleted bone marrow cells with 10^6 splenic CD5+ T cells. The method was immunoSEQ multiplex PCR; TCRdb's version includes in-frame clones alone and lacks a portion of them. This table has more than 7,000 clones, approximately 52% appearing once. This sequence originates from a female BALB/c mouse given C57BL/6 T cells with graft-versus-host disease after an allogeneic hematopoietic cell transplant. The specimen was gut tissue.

The chain's CDR3 is CASSLETAQDTQYF. CDR3 DNA (partial): TGTGCCAGCAGTCTAGAAACAGCTCAAGACACCCAGTAC. The rearrangement joins TRBV26 to TRBJ2-5; D uncertain. The CDR3 goes on 1 residue after the read ends, and that part is filled in from the germline J gene. Trimming removed 3 bases from V and 3 bases from J, with 10 bases in between. CDR1 KGHPV and CDR2 FQNQEV come from the germline V gene (reference sequence). CDR3 length: 14 amino acids.